The clone carrying this T cell receptor beta chain was counted ten times or more. Its target is not known. The sample originates from a study of metastatic and nonmetastatic thyroid tumors. Looking at the study overall: Samples came from malignant and benign thyroid patients, and repertoires were compared across blood and tumor or nodule tissue.

Under the authors' procedure: Variation in CDR3 across clinicopathological groups served as the basis for constructing a distant-metastasis classifier in papillary thyroid cancer. Using MiXCR, TCRdb reanalyzed the PCR reads. The V and J calls were determined by TCRdb, not by the authors. There are about 22,000 clones in the sample; roughly a sixth occur only once, and more than 2.5% lies in the top ten. CDR1 SGHKS and CDR2 YYEKEE come from the germline V gene (reference sequence). V lost 3 bases, J lost 4 bases, and 11 bases lay in between. This CDR3 is 13 amino acids long. Thyroid surgery had not been preceded by any treatment in any patient. General study results and limits: When malignant thyroid tumors were compared with benign nodules, TCR beta diversity was reportedly significantly higher in the malignant tumors. This held in both blood and tumor samples.

This TCR came from a male donor with papillary thyroid cancer or a benign thyroid nodule (not recorded which). Some clones in this sample may be carry-over from other donors' samples. The sample taken for sequencing was adjacent normal tissue. J is TRBJ2-7 and V is TRBV5-5; D is unclear. The chain's CDR3 is CASSSGRRYEQYV. The CDR3, as DNA: TGTGCCAGCAGCTCCGGACGGCGATACGAGCAGTACGTC.